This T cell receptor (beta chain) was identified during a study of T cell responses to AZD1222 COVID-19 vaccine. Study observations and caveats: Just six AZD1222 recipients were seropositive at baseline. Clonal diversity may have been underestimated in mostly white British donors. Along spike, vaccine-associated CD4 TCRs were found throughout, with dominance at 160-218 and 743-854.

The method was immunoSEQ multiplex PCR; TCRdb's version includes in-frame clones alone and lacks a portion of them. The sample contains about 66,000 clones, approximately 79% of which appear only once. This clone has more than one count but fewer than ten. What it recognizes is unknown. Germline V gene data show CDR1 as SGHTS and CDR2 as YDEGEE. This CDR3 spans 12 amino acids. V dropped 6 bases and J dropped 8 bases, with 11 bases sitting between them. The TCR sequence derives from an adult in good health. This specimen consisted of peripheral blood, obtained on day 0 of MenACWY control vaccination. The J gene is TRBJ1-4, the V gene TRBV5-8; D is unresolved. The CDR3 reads CASNRGPEKLFF. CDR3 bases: TGTGCCAGCAATCGGGGTCCAGAAAAACTGTTTTTT.